The 9 T cell receptor beta chains below were found in one sample sequenced in a study of vaccination effects on CD4 cells after COVID-19. Sequencing in the ViraFEST assay came after antigen-specific CD4+ T cells had been expanded with viral peptide pools, which were used to stimulate PBMC. Culturing for around ten days preceded CD4+ T cell isolation. Nobody among the vaccine recipients had prior SARS-CoV-2 infection (nucleocapsid antibodies were negative). Their cognate antigens are unknown. Assay used: immunoSEQ multiplex PCR; TCRdb lists only in-frame clones, some missing. The data contain roughly 25,000 clones, 71% of them seen just once; the ten biggest clones take up around 12%. Material: CD4+ T cells from PBMCs cultured with HCoV-OC43 spike peptides, obtained before COVID-19 vaccination. Subset here: HCoV-OC43 spike overlapping peptide pool stimulation. All receptors come from a human donor who received a COVID-19 vaccine.

This clone has a single count. The chain combines TRBV7-8 with TRBJ2-5; D unresolved. Germline loops: CDR1 SGHVS, CDR2 FQNEAQ. The CDR3 contains 12 residues. The V gene lost 11 bases and the J gene lost 2 bases, with 12 bases spanning the gap. The CDR3: CAGAYLQETQYF. The CDR3 region has the DNA TGTGCCGGTGCTTACCTACAAGAGACCCAGTACTTC.

By sample fraction, this clone is medium-sized (0.01 to 0.1%). The chain recombines TRBV6-1 with TRBJ1-1; D call uncertain. Trimming left V 2 bases short and J 1 base short, with 8 bases between. The CDR3 runs 14 residues. CDR1 and CDR2 (germline): MNHNS, SASEGT. The CDR3 here is CASSEPGRNTEAFF. For the CDR3, the DNA is TGTGCCAGCAGTGAACCAGGTCGGAACACTGAAGCTTTCTTT.

The genes are TRBV30 and TRBJ2-2; no clear D gene. This CDR3 is built from 11 residues. Germline lookup yields CDR1 GTSNPN and CDR2 SVGIG (reference sequence). Trimming removed 0 bases from V and 7 bases from J, with 3 bases in between. CDR3 DNA: TGTGCCTGGAGTGTCGGCGGGGAGCTGTTTTTT. Residues: CAWSVGGELFF.

This clone was picked up a small number of times. The J gene is TRBJ2-1, the V gene TRBV2; 7 nucleotides agree with TRBD1. After removal of 7 bases from V and 5 bases from J, the junction contained 8 bases not matched to a gene. CDR1 and CDR2 from the germline V gene are SNHLY and FYNNEI. This CDR3 has 14 residues. The CDR3 sequence: CASTGTEAHNEQFF. CDR3 bases: TGTGCCAGCACCGGGACAGAGGCCCACAATGAGCAGTTCTTC. Combining the CDR3 with reference TRBV2 and TRBJ2-1 gives the whole variable domain EPEVTQTPSHQVTQMGQEVILRCVPISNHLYFYWYRQILGQKVEFLVSFYNNEISEKSEIFDDQFSVERPDGSNFTLKIRSTKLEDSAMYFCASTGTEAHNEQFFGPGTRLTVL.

This rearrangement joins TRBV6-5 to TRBJ2-5; D remains ambiguous. Per the germline V gene, CDR1 is MNHEY and CDR2 is SVGAGI. CDR3 length: 12 amino acids. V lost 7 bases, J lost 5 bases, and 11 bases lay in between. CDR3 DNA sequence: TGTGCCAGCACTCGGGTGGGGGAGACCCAGTACTTC. It translates to CASTRVGETQYF.

This chain links TRBV7-6 with TRBJ2-1; 8 bases map to TRBD2. The germline V gene has CDR1 SGHVS and CDR2 FNYEAQ. The ends lost 8 bases at V and 7 bases at J; junction bases unmatched: 19. This CDR3 comprises 17 residues. In DNA form, the CDR3 reads TGTGCCAGCCAGCGGACTAGCCCAGCGCAGGGAAATAATGAGCAGTTCTTC. The encoded protein is CASQRTSPAQGNNEQFF.

The chain couples TRBV24-1 to TRBJ2-5; possible D gene TRBD2, 6 bases. This CDR3 comprises 15 residues. Germline loops: CDR1 KGHDR, CDR2 SFDVKD. Trimming cost V 3 bases and J 4 bases, with 14 bases left between them. The CDR3 loop is CATSDPGGGPETQYF. For the CDR3, the DNA is TGTGCCACCAGTGATCCGGGCGGAGGGCCAGAGACCCAGTACTTC.

This clone was detected only once. The V gene is TRBV5-4, the J gene TRBJ2-3; 8 positions match TRBD1. Germline V lookup: CDR1 SGHNT, CDR2 YYREEE (reference sequence). This CDR3 region has 16 residues. V shed 4 bases and J 3 bases; nucleotides not matched to a gene: 10. The CDR3 sequence: CASSPDRTGLTDTQYF. CDR3 nucleotides: TGTGCCAGCAGCCCGGACCGGACAGGGCTAACAGATACGCAGTATTTT.

Sample share makes this clone medium-sized. This chain uses TRBV30 with TRBJ1-5; D is unresolved. The CDR3 has 13 residues. V lost 2 bases, J lost 7 bases, and 12 bases lay in between. In germline, CDR1 is GTSNPN, CDR2 SVGIG (reference sequence). The CDR3 region is CAWSRAERQPQHF. Written as DNA, the CDR3 is TGTGCCTGGAGTAGGGCGGAAAGGCAGCCCCAGCATTTT.